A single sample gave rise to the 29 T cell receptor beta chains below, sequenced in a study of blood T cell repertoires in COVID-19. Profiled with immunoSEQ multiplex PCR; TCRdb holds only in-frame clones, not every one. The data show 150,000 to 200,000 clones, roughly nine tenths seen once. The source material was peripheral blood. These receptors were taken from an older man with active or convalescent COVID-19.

The chain's CDR3 is CAISESPGGGDSPLHF. CDR3 DNA: TGTGCCATCAGTGAGTCCCCGGGGGGTGGGGATTCACCCCTCCACTTT. This chain uses TRBV10-3 with TRBJ1-6, with a possible D match to TRBD1 (5 bases). The CDR3 loop spans 16 amino acids. V was pared by 0 bases and J by 8 bases, with 14 bases between. CDR1 and CDR2 from the germline V gene are ENHRY and SYGVKD.

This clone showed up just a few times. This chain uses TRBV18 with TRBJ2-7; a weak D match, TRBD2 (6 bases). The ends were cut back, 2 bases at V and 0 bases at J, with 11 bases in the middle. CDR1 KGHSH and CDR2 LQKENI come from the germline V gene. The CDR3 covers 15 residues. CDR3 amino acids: CASSPYGGASYEQYF. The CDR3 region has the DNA TGTGCCAGCTCACCATACGGGGGAGCCTCCTACGAGCAGTACTTC.

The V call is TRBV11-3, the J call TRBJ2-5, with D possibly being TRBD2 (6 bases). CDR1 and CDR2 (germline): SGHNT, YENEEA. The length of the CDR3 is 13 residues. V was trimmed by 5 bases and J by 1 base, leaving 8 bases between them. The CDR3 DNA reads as TGTGCCAGCAGCCGGGGACTCCAAGAGACCCAGTACTTC. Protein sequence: CASSRGLQETQYF.

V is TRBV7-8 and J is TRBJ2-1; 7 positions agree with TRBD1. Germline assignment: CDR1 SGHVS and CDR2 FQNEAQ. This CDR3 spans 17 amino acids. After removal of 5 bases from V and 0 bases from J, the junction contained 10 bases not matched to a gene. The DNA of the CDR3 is TGTGCCAGCAGCACACCCGGACAGGCGAGCTCCTACAATGAGCAGTTCTTC. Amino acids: CASSTPGQASSYNEQFF. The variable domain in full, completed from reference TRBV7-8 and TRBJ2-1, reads GAGVSQSPRYKVAKRGQDVALRCDPISGHVSLFWYQQALGQGPEFLTYFQNEAQLDKSGLPSDRFFAERPEGSVSTLKIQRTQQEDSAVYLCASSTPGQASSYNEQFFGPGTRLTVL.

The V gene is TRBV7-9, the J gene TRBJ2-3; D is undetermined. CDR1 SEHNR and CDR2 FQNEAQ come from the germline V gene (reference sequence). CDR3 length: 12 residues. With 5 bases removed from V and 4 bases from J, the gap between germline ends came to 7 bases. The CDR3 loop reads CASSRVPDTQYF. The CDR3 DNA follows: TGTGCCAGCAGCCGTGTCCCAGATACGCAGTATTTT.

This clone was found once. The DNA of the CDR3 is TGTGCCAGCAGTTTTATAGGGACAGAAAATGAAAAACTGTTTTTT. Protein sequence: CASSFIGTENEKLFF. The rearrangement uses TRBV28 and TRBJ1-4; TRBD1 matches 7 bases. Germline lookup yields CDR1 MDHEN and CDR2 SYDVKM. V trimming: 3 bases; J trimming: 5 bases; junction bases outside the gene matches: 6. The CDR3 contains 15 residues.

The CDR3 loop is CASIGQGYGYTF. The CDR3, as DNA: TGTGCCAGCATCGGACAGGGATATGGCTACACCTTC. V is TRBV6-5 and J is TRBJ1-2; TRBD1 agrees at 8 bases. Germline CDR1 is MNHEY and CDR2 is SVGAGI. V shed 7 bases, J shed 5 bases, and the junction held 3 bases outside the gene matches. The CDR3 contains 12 residues.

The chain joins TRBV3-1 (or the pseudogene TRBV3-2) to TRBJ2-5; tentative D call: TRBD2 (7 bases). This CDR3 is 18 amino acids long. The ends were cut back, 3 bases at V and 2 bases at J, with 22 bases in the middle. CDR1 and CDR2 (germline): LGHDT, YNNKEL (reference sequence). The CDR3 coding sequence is TGTGCCAGCAGCCACCAAAAGTGGGGGGGCCGGCGACAAGAGACCCAGTACTTC. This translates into CASSHQKWGGRRQETQYF.

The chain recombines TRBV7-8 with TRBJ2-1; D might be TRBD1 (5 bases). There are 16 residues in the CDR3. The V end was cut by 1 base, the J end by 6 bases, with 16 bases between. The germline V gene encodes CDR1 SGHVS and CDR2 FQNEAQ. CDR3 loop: CASSLGTRQAFNEQFF. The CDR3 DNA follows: TGTGCCAGCAGCTTAGGGACACGTCAGGCCTTCAATGAGCAGTTCTTC.

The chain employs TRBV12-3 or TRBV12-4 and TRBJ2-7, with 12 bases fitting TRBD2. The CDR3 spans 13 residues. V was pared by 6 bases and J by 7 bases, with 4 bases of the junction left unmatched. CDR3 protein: CASRTSGGREQYF. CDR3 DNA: TGTGCCAGCAGGACTAGCGGGGGTCGGGAGCAGTACTTC.

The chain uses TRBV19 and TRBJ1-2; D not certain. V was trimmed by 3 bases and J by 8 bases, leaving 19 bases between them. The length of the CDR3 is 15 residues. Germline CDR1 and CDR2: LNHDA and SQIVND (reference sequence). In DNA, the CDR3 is TGTGCCAGTAGTATTCCCCGGTCGCTGATCTTGGGCTACACCTTC. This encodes CASSIPRSLILGYTF.

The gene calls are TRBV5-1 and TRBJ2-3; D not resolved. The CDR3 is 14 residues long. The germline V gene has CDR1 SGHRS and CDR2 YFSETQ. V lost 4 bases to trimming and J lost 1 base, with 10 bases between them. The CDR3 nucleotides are TGCGCCAGCAGCCCCCCTCTTGGCACAGATACGCAGTATTTT. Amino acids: CASSPPLGTDTQYF. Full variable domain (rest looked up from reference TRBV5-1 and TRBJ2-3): KAGVTQTPRYLIKTRGQQVTLSCSPISGHRSVSWYQQTPGQGLQFLFEYFSETQRNKGNFPGRFSGRQFSNSRSEMNVSTLELGDSALYLCASSPPLGTDTQYFGPGTRLTVL.

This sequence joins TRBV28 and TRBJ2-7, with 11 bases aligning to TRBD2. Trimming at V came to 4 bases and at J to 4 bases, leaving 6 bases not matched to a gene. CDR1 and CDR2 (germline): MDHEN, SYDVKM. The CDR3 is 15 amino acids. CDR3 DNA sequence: TGTGCCAGCAGTTCCCGTAGCGGGGGGGAGTACGAGCAGTACTTC. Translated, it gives CASSSRSGGEYEQYF.

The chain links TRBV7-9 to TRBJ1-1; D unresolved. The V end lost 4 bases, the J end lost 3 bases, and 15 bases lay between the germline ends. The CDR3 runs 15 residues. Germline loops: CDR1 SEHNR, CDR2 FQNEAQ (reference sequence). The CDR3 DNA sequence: TGTGCCAGCAGCTCCACATCGCGGCCCCACACTGAAGCTTTCTTT. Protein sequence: CASSSTSRPHTEAFF.

The CDR3 sequence is CASGRGLNTDTQYF. CDR3 sequence (DNA): TGTGCCAGTGGTCGCGGCCTTAACACAGATACGCAGTATTTT. The rearrangement links TRBV6-5 to TRBJ2-3, with D unresolved. Trimming left V 9 bases short and J 2 bases short, with 15 bases between. There are 14 residues in the CDR3. Germline V gene data show CDR1 as MNHEY and CDR2 as SVGAGI.

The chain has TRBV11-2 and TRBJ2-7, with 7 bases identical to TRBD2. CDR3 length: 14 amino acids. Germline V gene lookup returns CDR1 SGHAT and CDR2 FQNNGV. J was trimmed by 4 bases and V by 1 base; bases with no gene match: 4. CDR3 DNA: TGTGCCAGCAGCTTAGCGGGGGGTGCTTACGAGCAGTACTTC. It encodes CASSLAGGAYEQYF.

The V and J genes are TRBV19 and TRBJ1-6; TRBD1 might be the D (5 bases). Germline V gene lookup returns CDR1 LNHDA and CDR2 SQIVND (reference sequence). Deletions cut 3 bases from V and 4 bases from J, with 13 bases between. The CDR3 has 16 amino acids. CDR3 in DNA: TGTGCCAGTAGTATTAACGTCAGGGTGTATAATTCACCCCTCCACTTT. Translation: CASSINVRVYNSPLHF. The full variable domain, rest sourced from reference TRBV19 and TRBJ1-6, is DGGITQSPKYLFRKEGQNVTLSCEQNLNHDAMYWYRQDPGQGLRLIYYSQIVNDFQKGDIAEGYSVSREKKESFPLTVTSAQKNPTAFYLCASSINVRVYNSPLHFGNGTRLTVT.

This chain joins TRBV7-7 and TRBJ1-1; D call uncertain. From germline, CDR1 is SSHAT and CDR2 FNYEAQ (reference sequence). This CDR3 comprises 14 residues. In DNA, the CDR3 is TGTGCTAGCCCATATAAAACGGGGAACACTGAAGCTTTCTTT. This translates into CASPYKTGNTEAFF.

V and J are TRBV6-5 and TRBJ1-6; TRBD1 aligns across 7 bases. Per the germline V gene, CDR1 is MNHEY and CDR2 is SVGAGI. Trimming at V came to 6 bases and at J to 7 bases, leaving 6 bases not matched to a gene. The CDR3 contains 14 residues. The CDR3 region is CASSRDRPNSPLHF. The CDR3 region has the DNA TGTGCCAGCAGCCGGGACAGACCAAATTCACCCCTCCACTTT.

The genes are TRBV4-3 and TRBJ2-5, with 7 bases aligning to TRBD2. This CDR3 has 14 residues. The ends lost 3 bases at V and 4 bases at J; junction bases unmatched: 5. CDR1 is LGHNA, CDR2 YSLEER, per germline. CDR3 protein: CASSHRSGGETQYF. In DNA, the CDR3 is TGCGCCAGCAGCCATCGATCGGGGGGAGAGACCCAGTACTTC.

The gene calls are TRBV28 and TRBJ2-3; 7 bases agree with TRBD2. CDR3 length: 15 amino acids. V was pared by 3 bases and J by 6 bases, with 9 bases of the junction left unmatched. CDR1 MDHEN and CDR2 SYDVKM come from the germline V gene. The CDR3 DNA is TGTGCCAGCAGTTTTGAGACTAGCCTGTTGGATACGCAGTATTTT. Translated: CASSFETSLLDTQYF.

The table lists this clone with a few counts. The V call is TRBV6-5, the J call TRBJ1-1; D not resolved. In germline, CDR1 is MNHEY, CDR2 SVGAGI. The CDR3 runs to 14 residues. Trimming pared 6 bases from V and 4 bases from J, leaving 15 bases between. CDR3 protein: CASSVGRITTEAFF. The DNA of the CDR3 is TGTGCCAGCAGCGTTGGGAGAATCACCACTGAAGCTTTCTTT.

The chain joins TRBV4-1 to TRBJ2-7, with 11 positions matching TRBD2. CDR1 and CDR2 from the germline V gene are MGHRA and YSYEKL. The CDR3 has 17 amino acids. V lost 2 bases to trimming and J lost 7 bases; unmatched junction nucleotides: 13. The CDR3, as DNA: TGCGCCAGCAGCCAATCCCTTATAGCGGGAGGGCCGAGTGAGCAGTACTTC. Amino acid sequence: CASSQSLIAGGPSEQYF.

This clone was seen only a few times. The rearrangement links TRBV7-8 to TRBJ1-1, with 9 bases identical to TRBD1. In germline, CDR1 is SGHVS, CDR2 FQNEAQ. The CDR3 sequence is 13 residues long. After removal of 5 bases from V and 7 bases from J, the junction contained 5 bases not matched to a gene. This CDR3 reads CASSPDRGNEAFF. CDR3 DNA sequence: TGTGCCAGCAGCCCGGACAGGGGAAATGAAGCTTTCTTT.

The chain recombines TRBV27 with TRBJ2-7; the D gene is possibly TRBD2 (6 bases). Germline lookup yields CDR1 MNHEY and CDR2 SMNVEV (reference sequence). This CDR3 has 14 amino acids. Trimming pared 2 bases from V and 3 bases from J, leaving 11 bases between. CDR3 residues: CASSLASGGYEQYF. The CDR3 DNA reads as TGTGCCAGCAGTTTAGCCTCCGGGGGCTACGAGCAGTACTTC.

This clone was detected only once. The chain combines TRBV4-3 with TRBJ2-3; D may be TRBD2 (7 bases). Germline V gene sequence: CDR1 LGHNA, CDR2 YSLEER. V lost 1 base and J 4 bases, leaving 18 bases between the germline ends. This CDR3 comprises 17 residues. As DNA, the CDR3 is TGCGCCAGCAGCCAAGGAGGGCTGGGGGGGCATTCAGATACGCAGTATTTT. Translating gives CASSQGGLGGHSDTQYF.

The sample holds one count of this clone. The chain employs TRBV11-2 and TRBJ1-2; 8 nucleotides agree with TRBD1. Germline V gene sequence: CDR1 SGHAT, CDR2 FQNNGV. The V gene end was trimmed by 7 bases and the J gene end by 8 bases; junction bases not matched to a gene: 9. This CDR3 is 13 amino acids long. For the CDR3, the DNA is TGTGCCAGCACCCGCGGACAGGGCTACGGCTACACCTTC. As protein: CASTRGQGYGYTF.

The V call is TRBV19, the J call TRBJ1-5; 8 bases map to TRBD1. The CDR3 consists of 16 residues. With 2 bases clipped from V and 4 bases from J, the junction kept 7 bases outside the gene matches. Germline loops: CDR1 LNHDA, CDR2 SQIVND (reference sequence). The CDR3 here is CASSILPRQGNQPQHF. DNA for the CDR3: TGTGCCAGTAGTATACTGCCCCGACAGGGGAATCAGCCCCAGCATTTT.

DNA of the CDR3: TGTGCCACCAGCAGAGACCGGGACTACTACTACGAGCAGTACTTC. Translating it yields CATSRDRDYYYEQYF. V usage is TRBV15 and J usage is TRBJ2-7; 7 bases line up with TRBD2. Germline CDR1 reads LNHNV; CDR2 reads YYDKDF (reference sequence). J lost 3 bases, V lost 0 bases, and 5 bases had no gene match. The length of the CDR3 is 15 residues. The complete variable domain, with remaining parts taken from reference TRBV15 and TRBJ2-7, reads DAMVIQNPRYQVTQFGKPVTLSCSQTLNHNVMYWYQQKSSQAPKLLFHYYDKDFNNEADTPDNFQSRRPNTSFCFLDIRSPGLGDTAMYLCATSRDRDYYYEQYFGPGTRLTVT.